This TCR beta chain was retrieved from a study of blood T cell repertoires in COVID-19. Study-wide background: In each case, the material was cDNA or gDNA derived from T cells, B-cell-depleted T cells, or PBMCs.

Clones were read by immunoSEQ multiplex PCR, and TCRdb kept only the in-frame ones, dropping some. Seen here are about 110,000 clones, roughly 80% observed once, and the top ten hold approximately 17%. Germline V gene sequence: CDR1 SEHNR, CDR2 FQNEAQ (reference sequence). Trimming took 3 bases from V and 6 from J; bases not matched to a gene: 4. This CDR3 region has 15 residues. The sequenced sample was peripheral blood. This receptor was obtained from a woman aged 60 to 75 with acute or convalescent COVID-19. V usage is TRBV7-9 and J usage is TRBJ2-3; 12 bases align to TRBD2. CDR3 nucleotides: TGTGCCAGCAGCTTCGGGCTAGCGGGGGGGGATACGCAGTATTTT. Translated: CASSFGLAGGDTQYF.